This T cell receptor beta chain was documented in a study of shared clonotypes between healthy human individuals. Study information: Serving as donors were two women and three men, whose ages spanned 18 to 49. CD4 naive and CD4 memory each took three plates per donor, while CD8 naive took two and CD8 memory one.

On this clone: The antigen remains unidentified. The sample holds other DNA sequences that translate to the same CDR3.

Study-wide results and limits: Lower generation probabilities were found for non-shared clonotypes than for those shared by all four donors.

V was clipped by 0 bases and J by 2 bases, with 7 bases between them. Per germline, CDR1 SGDLS and CDR2 YYNGEE. This CDR3 has 14 amino acids. Cells designated naive CD8 were CD45RO-negative and were positively selected for CCR7, with terminally differentiated effector memory CD45RA+ cells excluded. The data were produced by immunoSEQ multiplex PCR, yet TCRdb's version contains in-frame clones alone and is incomplete. The table includes some 2 million clones, approximately 94% detected once. The TCR was taken from a man between 18 and 29 years old in good health. The material sequenced was naive CD8+ T cells sorted from blood. The J gene is TRBJ2-3, the V gene TRBV9; tentatively, D is TRBD2 (5 bases). DNA for the CDR3: TGTGCCAGCAGCGTAGTGGGAGCCACAGATACGCAGTATTTT. Protein sequence: CASSVVGATDTQYF.